A selection of T cell receptor beta chains follows, all from one sample in a study of T cell repertoires in cytomegalovirus infection. TCRdb recomputed calls from the reads with MiXCR, one row per CDR3 protein. Seen here are over 150,000 distinct CDR3 sequences, about 18% observed once, and the top ten hold 20% to 25%. The sequencing input was CD8+ T cells from PBMCs. The receptors derive from a human donor in good health (CMV status not recorded). Some clones in this sample may be carry-over from other donors' samples. The CDR3 runs from the conserved cysteine through the conserved F or W. Each record gives: clone size, V gene, D gene, J gene, CDR3 DNA, CDR3 protein. D genes are given only for firm matches. Some rows have no size entry. The others give once, few or many, or a class for an expanded clone.

clone size: NA
V gene: TRBV7-8
D gene: TRBD2
J gene: TRBJ2-3
CDR3 DNA: TGTGCCAGCAGCCCAGAACTAGCGGGGGGATCTTACACAGATACGCAGTATTTT
CDR3 protein: CASSPELAGGSYTDTQYF

clone size: NA
V gene: TRBV7-3
D gene: NA
J gene: TRBJ2-1
CDR3 DNA: TGTGCCAGCAGCGATCGAAAATTCAACCGGACTGCCAATGAGCAGTTCTTC
CDR3 protein: CASSDRKFNRTANEQFF

clone size: NA
V gene: TRBV7-8
D gene: TRBD1
J gene: TRBJ1-1
CDR3 DNA: TGTGCCAGCAGCTCGGACAGGGAACGGAGGGACACTGAAGCTTTCTTT
CDR3 protein: CASSSDRERRDTEAFF

clone size: few
V gene: TRBV15
D gene: NA
J gene: TRBJ1-2
CDR3 DNA: TGTGCCACCAGCAATAGAGCCCAGGGAAGTGACAACTATGGCTACACCTTC
CDR3 protein: CATSNRAQGSDNYGYTF

clone size: NA
V gene: TRBV7-6
D gene: NA
J gene: TRBJ2-5
CDR3 DNA: TGTGCCAGCAGCTTATTCGGGGAACTCCAAGAGACCCAGTACTTC
CDR3 protein: CASSLFGELQETQYF

clone size: NA
V gene: TRBV4-1
D gene: TRBD1
J gene: TRBJ2-7
CDR3 DNA: TGCGCCAGCAGCCAGGTAGACAGGGGACCCTACGAGCAGTACTTC
CDR3 protein: CASSQVDRGPYEQYF

clone size: few
V gene: TRBV9
D gene: NA
J gene: TRBJ1-2
CDR3 DNA: TGTGCCAGCTACCTGGACCCGGGAGGAACAAACTATGGCTACACCTTC
CDR3 protein: CASYLDPGGTNYGYTF

clone size: NA
V gene: TRBV10-3
D gene: TRBD2
J gene: TRBJ2-1
CDR3 DNA: TGTGCCATCAGCCCCCCCTCGACTAGCGGGGCAAGTCAAAGCTCCTACAATGAGCAGTTCTTC
CDR3 protein: CAISPPSTSGASQSSYNEQFF

clone size: few
V gene: TRBV7-9
D gene: TRBD2
J gene: TRBJ2-3
CDR3 DNA: TGTGCCAGTAAAATTAGCGGGGGGATCACAGATACGCAGTATTTT
CDR3 protein: CASKISGGITDTQYF

clone size: few
V gene: TRBV5-6
D gene: TRBD2
J gene: TRBJ2-3
CDR3 DNA: TGTGCCAGCAGCTTTAGCCCTTCTAAGACTAGCTTCCCCCCAGATACGCAGTATTTT
CDR3 protein: CASSFSPSKTSFPPDTQYF

clone size: few
V gene: TRBV28
D gene: NA
J gene: TRBJ2-3
CDR3 DNA: TGTGCCAGCAGTTGGTTTGTCAGGGCAAAGGAAAGTAGCACAGATACGCAGTATTTT
CDR3 protein: CASSWFVRAKESSTDTQYF

clone size: NA
V gene: TRBV6-6
D gene: NA
J gene: TRBJ2-5
CDR3 DNA: TGTGCCAGCAGTTACAGGGGACGAAAAGAGACCCAGTACTTC
CDR3 protein: CASSYRGRKETQYF

clone size: NA
V gene: TRBV12-3/TRBV12-4
D gene: NA
J gene: TRBJ1-5
CDR3 DNA: TGTGCCAGCAGCTCGGGCAGACGCAATCAGCCCCAGCATTTT
CDR3 protein: CASSSGRRNQPQHF

clone size: few
V gene: TRBV12-3/TRBV12-4
D gene: TRBD1
J gene: TRBJ1-1
CDR3 DNA: TGTGCCAGCAGTTTGACAGGGGGTCGGACTGAAGCTTTCTTT
CDR3 protein: CASSLTGGRTEAFF

clone size: few
V gene: TRBV7-2
D gene: TRBD2
J gene: TRBJ2-3
CDR3 DNA: TGTGCCAGCAGCTCACCTGCCGGACTAGCGGGACTCTACACAGATACGCAGTATTTT
CDR3 protein: CASSSPAGLAGLYTDTQYF

clone size: NA
V gene: TRBV27
D gene: TRBD1
J gene: TRBJ1-2
CDR3 DNA: TGTGCCAGCAGTTTATACAGGGGGCGGATCTATGGCTACACCTTC
CDR3 protein: CASSLYRGRIYGYTF

clone size: few
V gene: TRBV27
D gene: NA
J gene: TRBJ1-2
CDR3 DNA: TGTGCCAGCAGCTTAGACAGGAGAGGCTACACCTTC
CDR3 protein: CASSLDRRGYTF

clone size: NA
V gene: TRBV5-6
D gene: NA
J gene: TRBJ2-5
CDR3 DNA: TGTGCCAGCAGCTTGGCCTCGGGGTCCCAAGAGACCCAGTACTTC
CDR3 protein: CASSLASGSQETQYF

clone size: many
V gene: TRBV7-8
D gene: NA
J gene: TRBJ2-5
CDR3 DNA: TGTGCCAGCAGCTTAGGACTTAGTAGGGGACGTTACCAAGAGACCCAGTACTTC
CDR3 protein: CASSLGLSRGRYQETQYF

clone size: NA
V gene: TRBV28
D gene: NA
J gene: TRBJ2-7
CDR3 DNA: TGTGCCAGCTGGACGGATACCTACGAGCAGTACTTC
CDR3 protein: CASWTDTYEQYF

clone size: NA
V gene: TRBV7-2
D gene: NA
J gene: TRBJ1-1
CDR3 DNA: TGTGCCAGCAGCTTTCCGGGACAAGGAGCTTTCTTT
CDR3 protein: CASSFPGQGAFF

clone size: many
V gene: TRBV7-8
D gene: TRBD1
J gene: TRBJ2-7
CDR3 DNA: TGTGCCAGCAGCTTGACAGGGGCCTACGAGCAGTACTTC
CDR3 protein: CASSLTGAYEQYF

clone size: few
V gene: TRBV6-5
D gene: TRBD1
J gene: TRBJ2-2
CDR3 DNA: TGTGCCAGCAGTTACCCCGGGACAGGGGGCACGGGAACGAACACCGGGGAGCTGTTTTTT
CDR3 protein: CASSYPGTGGTGTNTGELFF

clone size: few
V gene: TRBV7-9
D gene: NA
J gene: TRBJ1-4
CDR3 DNA: TGTGCCAGCAGCGTCGCCCTAAGGGATGAAAAACTGTTTTTT
CDR3 protein: CASSVALRDEKLFF

clone size: few
V gene: TRBV7-3
D gene: NA
J gene: TRBJ2-3
CDR3 DNA: TGTGCCAGCAGCTTCTTAAGCGGAGGGACAGATACGCAGTATTTT
CDR3 protein: CASSFLSGGTDTQYF

clone size: once
V gene: TRBV7-9
D gene: NA
J gene: TRBJ1-3
CDR3 DNA: TGTGCCAGCAGCTTAGATGAGTACCGCTCTGGAAACACCATATATTTT
CDR3 protein: CASSLDEYRSGNTIYF

clone size: NA
V gene: TRBV6-8
D gene: NA
J gene: TRBJ1-5
CDR3 DNA: TGTGCCAGCAGTTACTCGAACGGCCCCAATCAGCCCCAGCATTTT
CDR3 protein: CASSYSNGPNQPQHF

clone size: few
V gene: TRBV7-3
D gene: NA
J gene: TRBJ2-5
CDR3 DNA: TGTGCCAGCAGCCCCGTGGGGAACAGAGAGACCCAGTACTTC
CDR3 protein: CASSPVGNRETQYF

clone size: NA
V gene: TRBV7-2
D gene: TRBD1
J gene: TRBJ2-5
CDR3 DNA: TGTGCCAGCAGCTTAGGGGACAGGGGGCGGCAAGAGACCCAGTACTTC
CDR3 protein: CASSLGDRGRQETQYF

clone size: NA
V gene: TRBV20-1
D gene: TRBD1
J gene: TRBJ2-1
CDR3 DNA: TGCAGTGCTAGATCGAGGGACAGTGGATACAATGAGCAGTTCTTC
CDR3 protein: CSARSRDSGYNEQFF

clone size: NA
V gene: TRBV7-2
D gene: TRBD1
J gene: TRBJ1-2
CDR3 DNA: TGTGCCAGCAGCACCCGTCGCGGAGGGGGACAGGGGGCGTATGGCTACACCTTC
CDR3 protein: CASSTRRGGGQGAYGYTF